The 14 T cell receptor beta chains below all came from one sample that was sequenced in a study of control samples from healthy donors and cancer patients. The assay was immunoSEQ multiplex PCR, and TCRdb's table has in-frame clones only and misses some. The sample holds around 120,000 clones, over 75% seen once. Specimen: blood. The receptors originated from a man aged 40-55 years in good health.

V and J are TRBV25-1 and TRBJ1-5; 8 bases fit TRBD1. This CDR3 comprises 15 residues. The germline V gene encodes CDR1 MGHDK and CDR2 SYGVNS. V lost 7 bases to trimming and J lost 2 bases; unmatched junction nucleotides: 7. CDR3 protein: CASTTGGDRNQPQHF. CDR3 sequence (DNA): TGTGCCAGCACTACAGGGGGGGATCGCAATCAGCCCCAGCATTTT.

The chain joins TRBV2 to TRBJ1-2; TRBD1 might be the D (6 bases). Trimming shortened V by 6 bases and J by 7 bases, and 15 bases separated the two germline ends. Germline CDR1 and CDR2: SNHLY and FYNNEI. This CDR3 contains 13 residues. CDR3 sequence: CASSPEARGGYTF. The CDR3 bases are TGTGCCAGCAGCCCGGAGGCCAGGGGTGGCTACACCTTC.

The chain's CDR3 is CASSLRGSTDTQYF. The CDR3 nucleotides are TGTGCCAGCAGCTTACGGGGGAGCACAGATACGCAGTATTTT. V and J are TRBV7-9 and TRBJ2-3; the D gene is possibly TRBD2 (6 bases). The CDR3 consists of 14 residues. V lost 2 bases, J lost 0 bases, and 6 bases lay in between. Germline-derived CDR1 and CDR2 are SEHNR and FQNEAQ (reference sequence).

The chain joins TRBV7-2 to TRBJ2-1; TRBD1 aligns across 7 bases. From germline, CDR1 is SGHTA and CDR2 FQGNSA. Unmatched junction bases numbered 18, after V lost 6 bases and J lost 7 bases. This CDR3 contains 17 residues. CDR3 in amino acids: CASRGENRGVWNNEQFF. CDR3 nucleotides: TGTGCCAGCAGGGGGGAAAACAGGGGAGTATGGAATAATGAGCAGTTCTTC.

The DNA for the CDR3 is TGTGCCAGCAGCTTCCGACTAGCGGGTACGCAGTATTTT. Protein: CASSFRLAGTQYF. The chain carries TRBV5-4 and TRBJ2-3, with TRBD2 identical over 10 bases. The V and J ends lost 2 bases and 8 bases, in that order; junction bases with no gene match: 2. The CDR3 extends over 13 amino acids. Germline assignment: CDR1 SGHNT and CDR2 YYREEE (reference sequence).

The CDR3 coding sequence is TGTGCCAGCAGAACCGTTCGGTGGGGGGGCGCGGATGAAGCTTTCTTT. Amino acid sequence: CASRTVRWGGADEAFF. This sequence joins TRBV2 and TRBJ1-1; weak D call: TRBD1 (6 bases). The CDR3 is 16 amino acids. With 6 bases removed from V and 7 bases from J, the gap between germline ends came to 24 bases. Germline values: CDR1 SNHLY, CDR2 FYNNEI.

The V and J genes are TRBV27 and TRBJ2-2; D gene uncertain. This CDR3 has 11 residues. Germline V gene data show CDR1 as MNHEY and CDR2 as SMNVEV (reference sequence). V was shortened by 4 bases and J by 6 bases, with 3 bases between the two germline ends. Here the CDR3 DNA reads TGTGCCAGCAGTTCGGCCGGGGAGCTGTTTTTT. Protein: CASSSAGELFF.

The CDR3 region is CASSQSSGGGGYTF. In DNA form, the CDR3 reads TGTGCCAGCAGCCAGAGTTCAGGGGGCGGTGGCTACACCTTC. The rearrangement joins TRBV3-1 (or the pseudogene TRBV3-2) to TRBJ1-2; 8 positions agree with TRBD1. Germline CDR1 LGHDT, CDR2 YNNKEL (reference sequence). The trim removed 3 bases at V and 7 bases at J, leaving 7 bases unmatched. The CDR3 runs to 14 residues.

The V and J genes are TRBV9 and TRBJ1-1, with TRBD1 as a possible D gene (5 bases). The CDR3 sequence is 15 residues long. From germline, CDR1 is SGDLS and CDR2 YYNGEE. The V end was cut by 0 bases, the J end by 4 bases, with 13 bases between. CDR3: CASSVAGVGGTEAFF. DNA of the CDR3: TGTGCCAGCAGCGTAGCGGGGGTGGGGGGCACTGAAGCTTTCTTT.

As concerns this clone: The same CDR3 also results from other DNA sequences found in this sample. The rearrangement uses TRBV27 and TRBJ2-7, with 7 bases identical to TRBD1. V gave up 6 bases and J gave up 0 bases; unmatched junction bases: 2. Per germline, CDR1 MNHEY and CDR2 SMNVEV (reference sequence). The CDR3 is 13 amino acids. In nucleotides, the CDR3 is TGTGCCAGCAGCCACAGGGGCTCCTACGAGCAGTACTTC. Residues: CASSHRGSYEQYF.

This clone was recorded only once. The chain recombines TRBV9 with TRBJ1-1; 9 bases are shared with TRBD1. J gave up 5 bases and V 2 bases, and 7 bases lay outside the gene matches. The CDR3 covers 15 residues. Germline V gene lookup returns CDR1 SGDLS and CDR2 YYNGEE. Written as DNA, the CDR3 is TGTGCCAGCAGCGTGATTAGACAGGGGGGAACTGAAGCTTTCTTT. Encoded protein: CASSVIRQGGTEAFF.

The chain recombines TRBV21-1 with TRBJ2-2; the D call in the table, TRBD1, was not verified against the DNA. TRBV21-1 is noted as a pseudogene. The CDR3 consists of 16 residues. The CDR3 sequence: CASSKESCRDTGELFF. CDR3 in DNA: TGTGCCAGCAGCAAAGAGTCCTGCAGGGACACCGGGGAGCTGTTTTTT.

The chain has TRBV4-1 and TRBJ2-7; D not resolved. Looked up from germline, CDR1 is MGHRA and CDR2 is YSYEKL. This CDR3 is built from 16 residues. V was shortened by 2 bases and J by 1 base, with 15 bases between the two germline ends. The CDR3 loop reads CASSQSRLQGSYEQYF. The CDR3 DNA is TGCGCCAGCAGCCAAAGTCGGTTGCAAGGTTCCTACGAGCAGTACTTC.

The J gene is TRBJ2-6, the V gene TRBV5-1, with D possibly being TRBD2 (5 bases). This CDR3 region has 16 residues. V was shortened by 5 bases and J by 0 bases, with 12 bases between the two germline ends. The germline gives CDR1 SGHRS, CDR2 YFSETQ. This chain's CDR3 is CASSRRGFSGANVLTF. The CDR3 DNA sequence: TGCGCCAGCAGTCGACGGGGTTTCTCTGGGGCCAACGTCCTGACTTTC.